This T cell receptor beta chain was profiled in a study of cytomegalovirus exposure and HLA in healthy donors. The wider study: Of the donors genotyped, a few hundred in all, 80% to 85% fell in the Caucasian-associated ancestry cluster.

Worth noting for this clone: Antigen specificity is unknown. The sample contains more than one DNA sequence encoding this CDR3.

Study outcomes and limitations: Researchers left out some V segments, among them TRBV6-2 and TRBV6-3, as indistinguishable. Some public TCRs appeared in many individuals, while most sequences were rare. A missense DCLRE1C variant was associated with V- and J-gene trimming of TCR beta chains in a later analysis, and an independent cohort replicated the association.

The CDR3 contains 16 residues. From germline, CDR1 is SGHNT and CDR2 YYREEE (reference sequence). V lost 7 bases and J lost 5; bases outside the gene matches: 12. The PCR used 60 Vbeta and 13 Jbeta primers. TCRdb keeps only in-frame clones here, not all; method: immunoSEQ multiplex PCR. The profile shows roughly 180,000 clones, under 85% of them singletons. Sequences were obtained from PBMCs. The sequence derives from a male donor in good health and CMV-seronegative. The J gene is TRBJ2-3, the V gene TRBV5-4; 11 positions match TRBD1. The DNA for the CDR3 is TGTGCCAGCGGGGTTGCTGGCGGGACAGGGGGAGATACGCAGTATTTT. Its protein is CASGVAGGTGGDTQYF.